Listed here is a single TCR beta chain. Germline CDR1 reads KGHDR; CDR2 reads SFDVKD. The length of the CDR3 is 18 residues. V trimming: 4 bases; J trimming: 0 bases; junction bases outside the gene matches: 3. The entry originates in a study of patients and donors after allogeneic stem cell transplantation. One entry per CDR3 protein, called by TCRdb with MiXCR from the RT-PCR reads. This table has 900,000 to 1,000,000 distinct CDR3 sequences, approximately 18% appearing once. The chain is built from TRBV24-1 and TRBJ2-2; 14 bases align to TRBD2. Sequencing was carried out using blood, either unsorted or a sorted T cell fraction (not recorded which). The clonotype was recovered from a human donor who was either an allogeneic HSCT recipient or a stem cell or donor lymphocyte infusion donor (not recorded which). It is not recorded whose cells these are; they may come from a transplant donor. As DNA, the CDR3 is TGTGCCACCAGTGACCGGGGACTAGCGGGAGCGAACACCGGGGAGCTGTTTTTT. Translated: CATSDRGLAGANTGELFF.